A single sample is the source of the 11 T cell receptor beta chains below, sequenced in a study of blood T cell repertoires in COVID-19. Clones were sequenced by immunoSEQ multiplex PCR, and TCRdb holds only the in-frame ones, with some missing. The profile shows around 200,000 clones, 83% of them singletons. Sequencing used peripheral blood. Receptors originate from a woman between 25 and 40 years old with COVID-19, enrolled during active disease.

The chain links TRBV3-1 (or the pseudogene TRBV3-2) to TRBJ1-1; TRBD1 is a possible D gene (6 bases). Germline assignment: CDR1 LGHDT and CDR2 YNNKEL (reference sequence). V lost 1 base and J 8 bases, leaving 11 bases between the germline ends. The CDR3 loop spans 13 amino acids. CDR3 in DNA: TGTGCCAGCAGCCAAGTACAGGGAAAGGAAGCTTTCTTT. The encoded protein is CASSQVQGKEAFF.

This CDR3 reads CASSPTGGTGELFF. CDR3 sequence (DNA): TGTGCCAGCAGCCCGACAGGGGGAACGGGGGAGCTGTTTTTT. This chain joins TRBV25-1 and TRBJ2-2, with 9 bases lining up with TRBD1. Germline V gene sequence: CDR1 MGHDK, CDR2 SYGVNS. This CDR3 is built from 14 residues. J gave up 8 bases and V 6 bases, and 7 bases lay outside the gene matches.

The CDR3 DNA is TGTGCCAGCAGCGTAGCAGGGGCGTTGGCCAATGAGCAGTTCTTC. This sequence encodes CASSVAGALANEQFF. The V and J genes are TRBV9 and TRBJ2-1; D is perhaps TRBD1 (6 bases). Germline loops: CDR1 SGDLS, CDR2 YYNGEE. The CDR3 is 15 amino acids. Trimming took 0 bases from V and 6 from J, leaving 13 bases between them.

This sequence joins TRBV15 and TRBJ2-1; the D gene is possibly TRBD1 (6 bases). Germline V gene sequence: CDR1 LNHNV, CDR2 YYDKDF (reference sequence). The CDR3 contains 13 residues. The V end lost 1 base, the J end lost 7 bases, and 8 bases lay between the germline ends. CDR3 region: CATSRAGANEQFF. CDR3 nucleotides: TGTGCCACCAGCAGAGCAGGGGCGAATGAGCAGTTCTTC.

V usage is TRBV6-5 and J usage is TRBJ2-7, with TRBD1 as a possible D gene (6 bases). The CDR3 sequence is 16 residues long. CDR1 and CDR2 from the germline V gene are MNHEY and SVGAGI. The V end was cut by 0 bases, the J end by 0 bases, with 12 bases between. In nucleotides, the CDR3 is TGTGCCAGCAGTTACTCGCAGGGGTTCTACTCCTACGAGCAGTACTTC. Amino acids: CASSYSQGFYSYEQYF.

This sequence joins TRBV13 and TRBJ1-2; no clear D. The germline V gene has CDR1 PRHDT and CDR2 FYEKMQ (reference sequence). Trimming shortened V by 4 bases and J by 0 bases, and 9 bases separated the two germline ends. This CDR3 is 14 amino acids long. The CDR3 protein is CASSYSLANYGYTF. As DNA, the CDR3 is TGTGCCAGCAGCTACAGTCTCGCTAACTATGGCTACACCTTC.

The V and J genes are TRBV5-1 and TRBJ1-2; 8 nucleotides line up with TRBD1. Per the germline V gene, CDR1 is SGHRS and CDR2 is YFSETQ. This CDR3 has 13 amino acids. J gave up 8 bases and V 3 bases, and 6 bases lay outside the gene matches. CDR3 nucleotides: TGCGCCAGCAGCTACGGACAGGGTCCGGGCTACACCTTC. Translation gives CASSYGQGPGYTF.

The chain uses TRBV3-1 (or the pseudogene TRBV3-2) and TRBJ1-1; TRBD1 might be the D (6 bases). V lost 4 bases, J lost 3 bases, and 9 bases lay in between. Per germline, CDR1 LGHDT and CDR2 YNNKEL (reference sequence). There are 13 residues in the CDR3. The CDR3 here is CASSLQGDTEAFF. The CDR3 DNA is TGTGCCAGCAGCCTACAGGGAGACACTGAAGCTTTCTTT.

V and J are TRBV3-1 (or the pseudogene TRBV3-2) and TRBJ2-5; 10 positions agree with TRBD2. Germline V lookup: CDR1 LGHDT, CDR2 YNNKEL (reference sequence). The CDR3 runs 15 residues. The V gene end was trimmed by 2 bases and the J gene end by 5 bases; junction bases not matched to a gene: 5. In DNA form, the CDR3 reads TGTGCCAGCAGCCAAATCAGCGGGGGGGCGGAGACCCAGTACTTC. As protein: CASSQISGGAETQYF.

The sample holds one count of this clone. The V call is TRBV2, the J call TRBJ1-4, with D hard to call. V was clipped by 5 bases and J by 7 bases, with 11 bases between them. The CDR3 has 13 residues. The germline V gene has CDR1 SNHLY and CDR2 FYNNEI. The CDR3 nucleotides read TGTGCCAGCAGTACCGATCTAGGTGAAAAACTGTTTTTT. Residues: CASSTDLGEKLFF.

The chain combines TRBV9 with TRBJ2-7; no reliable D call. CDR1 and CDR2 (germline): SGDLS, YYNGEE. CDR3 length equals 14 residues. Deletions cut 3 bases from V and 2 bases from J, with 12 bases between. The CDR3 sequence is CASSDRVNTYEQYF. Written as DNA, the CDR3 is TGTGCCAGCAGCGACCGGGTCAATACCTACGAGCAGTACTTC.